The 2 T cell receptor beta chains listed next were all sequenced from one sample in a study of T-cell memory formation after mild COVID-19. TCRdb re-derived calls from the 5' RACE reads in MiXCR, one entry per CDR3 protein. The sample shows about half a million distinct CDR3 sequences, 18% of them seen only once. Source material: PBMCs or a T cell subset sorted from them (not recorded which). The receptors shown here come from an adult woman who had mild COVID-19 (a few samples of this study predate the infection). Cell type and time point are not known.

This clonotype appeared a few times. The CDR3 bases are TGTGCCAGCAGTTTAAATGTCGGGTTTAACACTGAAGCTTTCTTT. This translates into CASSLNVGFNTEAFF. The chain recombines TRBV12-3 or TRBV12-4 with TRBJ1-1; D is unresolved. V lost 2 bases to trimming and J lost 2 bases, with 12 bases between them. The length of the CDR3 is 15 residues.

There are a few counts of this clonotype. The CDR3 sequence: CASSVPRDTATDTQYF. The DNA of the CDR3 is TGTGCCAGCAGCGTTCCCCGGGACACGGCCACAGATACGCAGTATTTT. The chain has TRBV7-9 and TRBJ2-3; D is perhaps TRBD1 (6 bases). V shed 5 bases and J shed 2 bases, with 17 bases lying between them. CDR3 length: 16 residues. Germline V CDR1 and CDR2: SEHNR, FQNEAQ (reference sequence).